The sequence of this TCR beta chain was determined in a study of memory CD4+ T cells and cytomegalovirus serostatus. On the study more broadly: Healthy Belgian adult donors included nine or ten CMV-positive and about two dozen CMV-negative people.

Study conclusions and caveats: A US-trained random forest predicted CMV serostatus with median AUC around 0.91.

A word on this clone: Its antigen is undetermined.

Original data processing: Out-of-frame sequences were removed, leaving 2,204,828 distinct TCRbeta sequences. This table comes from immunoSEQ multiplex PCR, and its TCRdb copy is limited to in-frame clones, with some not included. The DNA gave D and trimming, while V, J and clone size come from that table. Of about 92,000 clones listed, around 80% are singletons. The sort gate was single viable CD3+CD4+CD8-CD45RO+ cells for memory CD4+ T cells. After thawing, CD4+ T cells were positively selected. Sequencing input: memory CD4+ T cells from blood. The TCR sequence derives from an adult in good health and CMV-seropositive.

The CDR3 loop reads CASSQRGLAGEGETQYF. The CDR3 bases are TGCGCCAGCAGCCAGAGGGGACTAGCGGGAGAGGGAGAGACCCAGTACTTC. The chain combines TRBV4-1 with TRBJ2-5; TRBD2 matches 14 bases. The CDR3 runs to 17 residues. V lost 3 bases, J lost 4 bases, and 7 bases stayed unmatched. Germline loops: CDR1 MGHRA, CDR2 YSYEKL.